The TCR beta chain under discussion was sequenced for a study of type 1 regulatory T cells. Background on the study: T-allo10 is an in vitro-generated, Tr1-enriched CD4 T cell product specific for alloantigen.

Looked up from germline, CDR1 is SGHTA and CDR2 is FQGNSA. V lost 5 bases to trimming and J lost 9 bases; unmatched junction nucleotides: 12. The CDR3 sequence is 15 residues long. The graft donor-derived T-allo10 cells reportedly recognize host alloantigens, are anergic, and suppress alloantigen-specifically. As concerns this clonotype: The target antigen is unknown.

Via MiXCR, TCRdb re-called the reads, giving one row per CDR3 protein. The repertoire holds 25,000 or so distinct CDR3 sequences, with 55% to 80% as singletons. This receptor was obtained from a human donor in good health. The sequencing input was cultured T cells, either the whole culture or a sorted T cell fraction (not recorded which). Stated subset: Tr1-enriched cell product generated in vitro against host alloantigens. The chain carries TRBV7-2 and TRBJ2-1; 8 nucleotides agree with TRBD2. CDR3 nucleotide sequence: TGTGCCAGCAGCGGTCGGGGGGGCCTTGTCAGTGAGCAGTTCTTC. Residues: CASSGRGGLVSEQFF.